The source of this T cell receptor beta chain is a study of T cell clones after liver transplantation. Whole-study context: A pre-transplant mixed lymphocyte reaction with TCRbeta sequencing defined graft-donor-reactive clones followed in post-transplant blood. Patients counted as tolerant after at least one year off all immunosuppression, enzymes not exceeding twice normal. Broader study findings: A larger donor-reactive than third-party decline suggested partial antigen-specific deletion.

Method: immunoSEQ multiplex PCR; TCRdb's copy keeps in-frame clones and lacks some. The repertoire holds roughly 100,000 clones, with 82% as singletons. Concerning this clone: Its antigen is as yet unknown.

Germline V CDR1 and CDR2: MNHEY, SVGAGI. The length of the CDR3 is 16 residues. Trimming pared 3 bases from V and 1 base from J, leaving 14 bases between. The sequence was collected from a human donor who received a liver transplant. The specimen comprised CD4+ T cells from blood, sampled before liver transplant. The chain uses TRBV6-5 and TRBJ2-3, with D hard to call. The CDR3, as DNA: TGTGCCAGCAGTTATTTCGGATCGACCGGCACAGATACGCAGTATTTT. It yields the protein CASSYFGSTGTDTQYF.